Listed below are T cell receptor beta chains from one sample, sequenced in a study of T-cell reconstitution after alpha-beta-depleted transplantation in children. MiXCR, applied by TCRdb to the PCR reads, yields one record per CDR3 protein. Of about 610,000 distinct CDR3 sequences listed, over 25% are singletons. This specimen was PBMCs, taken before TCRalphabeta/CD19-depleted stem cell transplant. The receptors originated from a boy less than two years old with Wiskott-Aldrich syndrome, due to receive a stem cell transplant. Both conserved end residues are part of each CDR3. D genes are given only for firm matches. Expanded clones get a size class; other rows say once, few or many, or leave the size out.

d_call,j_call,v_call,clone_size,cdr3_aa,cdr3_nt
.,TRBJ1-5,TRBV5-6,few,CASSLKTGNQPQHF,TGTGCCAGCAGCTTGAAGACAGGCAATCAGCCCCAGCATTTT
TRBD1,TRBJ1-5,TRBV6-1,.,CASSPGTGLLHQPQHF,TGTGCCAGCAGTCCCGGGACAGGGCTTCTCCATCAGCCCCAGCATTTT
.,TRBJ2-5,TRBV20-1,.,CSAFRESLRETQYF,TGCAGTGCCTTCAGGGAAAGCCTTCGGGAGACCCAGTACTTC
TRBD1,TRBJ2-1,TRBV7-3,few,CASSLYRGRYNEQFF,TGTGCCAGCAGCCTATACAGGGGCCGCTACAATGAGCAGTTCTTC
.,TRBJ2-7,TRBV9,few,CASSPYTSRYEQYF,TGTGCCAGCAGCCCCTACACTAGCCGGTACGAGCAGTACTTC
TRBD1,TRBJ1-2,TRBV20-1,.,CSAITTGGNGYTF,TGCAGTGCAATAACCACAGGGGGCAATGGCTACACCTTC
TRBD2,TRBJ2-5,TRBV9,.,CASSPQAGGRQETQYF,TGTGCCAGCAGCCCCCAAGCGGGAGGGCGACAAGAGACCCAGTACTTC
TRBD1,TRBJ2-3,TRBV5-6,.,CASSWDRPDTQYF,TGTGCCAGCAGCTGGGACAGGCCAGATACGCAGTATTTT
TRBD2,TRBJ2-3,TRBV2,.,CASRPGDYLTDTQYF,TGTGCCAGCAGGCCTGGGGACTACCTCACGGATACGCAGTATTTT
.,TRBJ2-5,TRBV5-1,few,CASSQTGFETQYF,TGCGCCAGCAGCCAAACAGGGTTCGAGACCCAGTACTTC
TRBD2,TRBJ2-3,TRBV7-2,once,CASSQGLAGGSTDTQYF,TGTGCCAGCAGCCAGGGACTAGCGGGAGGGAGCACAGATACGCAGTATTTT
.,TRBJ2-3,TRBV5-5,.,CASSLGFRPDTQYF,TGTGCCAGCAGCTTGGGGTTCCGCCCAGATACGCAGTATTTT
TRBD1,TRBJ2-7,TRBV12-3/TRBV12-4,.,CASSLSPGTGSYEQYF,TGTGCCAGCAGTTTGAGTCCGGGGACAGGGAGCTACGAGCAGTACTTC
TRBD2,TRBJ2-7,TRBV6-1,few,CATTLGLAENYEQYF,TGTGCCACGACTCTCGGACTAGCGGAGAATTACGAGCAGTACTTC
.,TRBJ2-7,TRBV5-1,.,CASSLGGVSSYEQYF,TGCGCCAGCAGCTTGGGCGGGGTTAGCTCCTACGAGCAGTACTTC
.,TRBJ2-7,TRBV5-1,.,CASSRGGVTYEQYF,TGCGCCAGCAGCCGAGGTGGGGTTACCTACGAGCAGTACTTC
.,TRBJ2-5,TRBV6-2/TRBV6-3,.,CASSYRAGTQETQYF,TGTGCCAGCAGTTACAGGGCAGGTACCCAAGAGACCCAGTACTTC
TRBD2,TRBJ2-3,TRBV7-9,.,CAYWDGRAIDTQYF,TGTGCCTACTGGGACGGGAGGGCCATAGATACGCAGTATTTT
.,TRBJ2-1,TRBV20-1,.,CSGGIVHEQFF,TGCAGTGGGGGGATAGTCCATGAGCAGTTCTTC
.,TRBJ2-4,TRBV5-1,few,CASSLRRDGIQYF,TGCGCCAGCAGCTTAAGACGGGACGGGATTCAGTACTTC
.,TRBJ2-2,TRBV11-2,.,CASRTTDRAWGGKLFF,TGTGCCAGCAGGACAACGGACAGAGCCTGGGGCGGGAAGCTGTTTTTT
.,TRBJ2-7,TRBV27,few,CASSLSFRDYEQYF,TGTGCCAGCAGTTTATCCTTCAGGGACTACGAGCAGTACTTC
.,TRBJ2-1,TRBV5-1,many,CASRRSSYNEQFF,TGCGCCAGCAGGCGCAGCTCCTACAATGAGCAGTTCTTC
TRBD1,TRBJ1-5,TRBV27,.,CASSAQGGRLHF,TGTGCCAGCAGCGCGCAGGGGGGGCGCCTGCATTTT
.,TRBJ2-2,TRBV3-1,.,CASSQRFTGELFF,TGTGCCAGCAGCCAACGTTTCACCGGGGAGCTGTTTTTT
.,TRBJ1-1,TRBV16,.,CASSRIPGSRRAEAFF,TGTGCCAGCAGCCGTATTCCAGGTTCACGACGGGCTGAAGCTTTCTTT
.,TRBJ2-5,TRBV7-9,few,CASSDSRGDTQYF,TGTGCCAGCAGCGATAGCAGGGGAGACACCCAGTACTTC
.,TRBJ1-3,TRBV12-3/TRBV12-4,.,CASSLTHISGNTIYF,TGTGCCAGCAGTTTAACCCACATCTCTGGAAACACCATATATTTT
TRBD1,TRBJ1-5,TRBV9,few,CASSVGDRGQPQHF,TGTGCCAGCAGCGTGGGGGACAGGGGACAGCCCCAGCATTTT
.,TRBJ1-1,TRBV30,.,CAWRARGQGLMRDTEAFF,TGTGCCTGGAGGGCCCGCGGGCAGGGGTTGATGAGGGACACTGAAGCTTTCTTT
.,TRBJ2-1,TRBV12-3/TRBV12-4,.,CASRGSSSYNEQFF,TGTGCCAGCAGGGGGAGTAGCTCCTACAATGAGCAGTTCTTC
TRBD2,TRBJ2-3,TRBV20-1,few,CSASGTSGSWADTQYF,TGCAGTGCATCTGGGACTAGCGGGAGTTGGGCAGATACGCAGTATTTT
TRBD1,TRBJ1-5,TRBV28,.,CASLGQGVYQPQHF,TGTGCCAGCTTGGGACAGGGGGTGTATCAGCCCCAGCATTTT
TRBD2,TRBJ2-3,TRBV5-1,few,CASSLWASGSASTDTQYF,TGCGCCAGCAGCTTGTGGGCTAGCGGGAGCGCTAGCACAGATACGCAGTATTTT
.,TRBJ2-2,TRBV28,.,CASAAPNTGELFF,TGTGCCAGTGCGGCCCCGAACACCGGGGAGCTGTTTTTT
TRBD2,TRBJ2-1,TRBV7-7,.,CASSLGSAGGYNEQFF,TGTGCCAGCAGCTTAGGATCAGCGGGAGGGTACAATGAGCAGTTCTTC
.,TRBJ2-5,TRBV7-9,.,CASSLLQYQETQYF,TGTGCCAGCAGCCTACTGCAGTACCAAGAGACCCAGTACTTC
.,TRBJ2-5,TRBV20-1,.,CSASSDRQETQYF,TGCAGTGCTAGCTCGGACAGACAAGAGACCCAGTACTTC
.,TRBJ2-1,TRBV5-1,.,CASSFGTGRAYNEQFF,TGCGCCAGCAGCTTTGGCACGGGACGTGCCTACAATGAGCAGTTCTTC
TRBD2,TRBJ2-7,TRBV4-2,.,CASSQGTSGTHEQYF,TGTGCCAGCAGCCAAGGAACTAGCGGGACCCACGAGCAGTACTTC
.,TRBJ2-5,TRBV20-1,.,CSAVKAEETQYF,TGCAGTGCGGTAAAGGCTGAAGAGACCCAGTACTTC
.,TRBJ2-4,TRBV28,.,CASTPGGLAKNIQYF,TGTGCCAGCACCCCAGGAGGTCTAGCCAAAAACATTCAGTACTTC
.,TRBJ2-1,TRBV19,.,CASSIGEAGANEQFF,TGTGCCAGTAGTATAGGAGAAGCGGGTGCTAATGAGCAGTTCTTC
.,TRBJ1-2,TRBV5-1,few,CASSLAWGNYGYTF,TGCGCCAGCAGCTTGGCTTGGGGAAACTATGGCTACACCTTC
.,TRBJ2-7,TRBV27,.,CASSLSLVGRRDEQYF,TGTGCCAGCAGTTTATCCCTCGTGGGGAGGAGGGACGAGCAGTACTTC
.,TRBJ1-2,TRBV12-3/TRBV12-4,.,CASSFLRSMSSTF,TGTGCCAGCAGTTTTTTGAGATCTATGTCGAGTACCTTC
TRBD1,TRBJ2-2,TRBV12-3/TRBV12-4,.,CASQKGQPSTGELFF,TGTGCCTCCCAAAAGGGACAGCCCAGCACCGGGGAGCTGTTTTTT
.,TRBJ1-2,TRBV20-1,.,CSAIWETKGGYTF,TGCAGTGCTATATGGGAAACTAAGGGCGGCTACACCTTC